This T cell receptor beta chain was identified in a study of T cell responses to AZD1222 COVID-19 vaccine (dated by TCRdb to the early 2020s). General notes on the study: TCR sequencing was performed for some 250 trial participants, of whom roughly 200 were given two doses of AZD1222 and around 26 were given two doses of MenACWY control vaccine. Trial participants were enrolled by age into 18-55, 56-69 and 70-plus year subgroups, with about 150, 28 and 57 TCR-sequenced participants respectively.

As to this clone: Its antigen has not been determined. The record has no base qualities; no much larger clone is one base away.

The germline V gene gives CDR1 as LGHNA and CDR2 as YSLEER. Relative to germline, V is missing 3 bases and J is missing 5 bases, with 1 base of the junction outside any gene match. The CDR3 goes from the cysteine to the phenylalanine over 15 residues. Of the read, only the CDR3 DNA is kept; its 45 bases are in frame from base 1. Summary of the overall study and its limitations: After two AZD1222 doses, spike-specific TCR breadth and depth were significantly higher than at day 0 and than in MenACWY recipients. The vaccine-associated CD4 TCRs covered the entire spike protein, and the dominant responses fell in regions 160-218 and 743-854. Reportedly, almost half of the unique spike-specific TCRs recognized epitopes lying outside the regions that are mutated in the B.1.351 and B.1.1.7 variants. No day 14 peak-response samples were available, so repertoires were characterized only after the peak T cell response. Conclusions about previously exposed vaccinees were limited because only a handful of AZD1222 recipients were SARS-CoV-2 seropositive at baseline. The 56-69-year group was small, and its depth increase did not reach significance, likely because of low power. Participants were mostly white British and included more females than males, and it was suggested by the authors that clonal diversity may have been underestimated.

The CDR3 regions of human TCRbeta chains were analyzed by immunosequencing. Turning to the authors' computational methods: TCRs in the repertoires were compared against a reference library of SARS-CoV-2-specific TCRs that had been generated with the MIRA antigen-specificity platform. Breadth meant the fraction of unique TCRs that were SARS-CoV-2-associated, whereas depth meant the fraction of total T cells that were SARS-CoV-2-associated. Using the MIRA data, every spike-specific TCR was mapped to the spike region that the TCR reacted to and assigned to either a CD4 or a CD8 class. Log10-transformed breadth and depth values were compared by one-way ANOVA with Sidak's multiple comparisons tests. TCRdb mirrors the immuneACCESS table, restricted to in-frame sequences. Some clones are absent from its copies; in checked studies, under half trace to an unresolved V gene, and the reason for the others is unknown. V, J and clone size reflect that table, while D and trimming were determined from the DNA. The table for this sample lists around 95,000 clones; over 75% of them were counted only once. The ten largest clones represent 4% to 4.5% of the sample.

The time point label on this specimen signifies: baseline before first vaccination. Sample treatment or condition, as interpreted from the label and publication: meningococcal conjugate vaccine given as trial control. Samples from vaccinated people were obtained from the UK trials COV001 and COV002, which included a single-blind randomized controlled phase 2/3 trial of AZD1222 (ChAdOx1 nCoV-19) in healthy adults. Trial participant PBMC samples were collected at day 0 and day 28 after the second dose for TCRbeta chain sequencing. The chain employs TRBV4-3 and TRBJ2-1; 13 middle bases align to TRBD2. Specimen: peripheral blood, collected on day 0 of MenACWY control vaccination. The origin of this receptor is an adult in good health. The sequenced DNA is TGCGCCAGCAGCCACGGGACTAGCGGGGACAATGAGCAGTTCTTC. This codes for CASSHGTSGDNEQFF.